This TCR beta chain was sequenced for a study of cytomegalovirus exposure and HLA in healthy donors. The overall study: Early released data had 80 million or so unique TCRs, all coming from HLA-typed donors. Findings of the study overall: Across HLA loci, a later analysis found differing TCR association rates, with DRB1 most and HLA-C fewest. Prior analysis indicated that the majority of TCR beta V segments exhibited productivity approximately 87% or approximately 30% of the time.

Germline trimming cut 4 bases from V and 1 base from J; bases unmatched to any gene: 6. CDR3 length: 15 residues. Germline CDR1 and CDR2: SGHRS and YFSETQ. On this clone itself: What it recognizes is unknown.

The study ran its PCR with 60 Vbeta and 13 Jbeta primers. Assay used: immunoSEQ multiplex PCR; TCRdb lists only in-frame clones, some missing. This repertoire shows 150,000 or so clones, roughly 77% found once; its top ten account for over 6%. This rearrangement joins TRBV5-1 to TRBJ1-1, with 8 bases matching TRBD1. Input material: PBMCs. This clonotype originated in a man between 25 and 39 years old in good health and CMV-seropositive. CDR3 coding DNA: TGCGCCAGCAGCACGACAGGGGCATCGAACACTGAAGCTTTCTTT. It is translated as CASSTTGASNTEAFF.